The 21 T cell receptor beta chains below come from one sample, sequenced in a study of cytomegalovirus exposure and HLA in healthy donors. Primers for the PCR totalled 60 Vbeta and 13 Jbeta. Sequencing used immunoSEQ multiplex PCR; TCRdb keeps in-frame clones, though not all of them. The sample carries roughly 200,000 clones, roughly 10% recorded once. Specimen: PBMCs. The receptors come from a young woman in good health and CMV-seropositive.

This clone turned up a few times. The chain couples TRBV5-4 to TRBJ2-6; D perhaps matches TRBD2 (6 bases). Germline V gene sequence: CDR1 SGHNT, CDR2 YYREEE (reference sequence). This CDR3 is 16 amino acids long. The V end was cut by 4 bases, the J end by 4 bases, with 15 bases between. The CDR3 region has the DNA TGTGCCAGCAGCCCCCGCGGGGACTCAGGGGCCAACGTCCTGACTTTC. Translation: CASSPRGDSGANVLTF.

J is TRBJ2-7 and V is TRBV7-6, with 11 bases fitting TRBD1. V lost 8 bases and J lost 3; bases outside the gene matches: 3. The CDR3 has 13 amino acids. Germline V gives CDR1 SGHVS, CDR2 FNYEAQ. CDR3 coding DNA: TGTGCCAGCGCGGGACAGGGGGGCTACGAGCAGTACTTC. Its protein product is CASAGQGGYEQYF.

The sample holds many counts of this clone. The V call is TRBV5-4, the J call TRBJ1-2, with TRBD1 matching over 9 bases. The germline CDR1 and CDR2 sequences are SGHNT and YYREEE (reference sequence). The CDR3 extends over 13 amino acids. Trimming took 4 bases from V and 8 from J; bases not matched to a gene: 6. The CDR3, as DNA: TGTGCCAGCAGCCCGGGACAGGGAAGAGGCTACACCTTC. This codes for CASSPGQGRGYTF.

This clone was counted between two and nine times. V and J are TRBV11-2 and TRBJ2-7; TRBD2 aligns across 9 bases. The CDR3 has 17 residues. CDR1 and CDR2 from the germline V gene are SGHAT and FQNNGV. Losses at the gene ends were 4 bases for V and 1 base for J; bases not matched to a gene: 11. CDR3 DNA: TGTGCCAGCAGCTCTAACGCGGGAGGGCCGGGATCCTACGAGCAGTACTTC. Amino acids: CASSSNAGGPGSYEQYF.

A few counts support this clone. Other DNA sequences in the sample encode the same CDR3. The CDR3 DNA follows: TGCGCCAGCAGCTTGGCCAAGCGACAGGGAAGCTCCTACGAGCAGTACTTC. The encoded protein is CASSLAKRQGSSYEQYF. V usage is TRBV5-1 and J usage is TRBJ2-7; TRBD1 aligns across 7 bases. The CDR3 loop spans 17 amino acids. After removal of 0 bases from V and 0 bases from J, the junction contained 9 bases not matched to a gene. Germline V lookup: CDR1 SGHRS, CDR2 YFSETQ.

This chain joins TRBV4-2 and TRBJ2-7, with D tentatively TRBD2 (6 bases). Trimming shortened V by 4 bases and J by 0 bases, and 16 bases separated the two germline ends. The CDR3 sequence is 16 residues long. Per germline, CDR1 LGHNA and CDR2 YNFKEQ. CDR3 protein: CASSLFSGTSSYEQYF. CDR3 nucleotides: TGTGCCAGCAGCCTCTTCTCCGGGACTTCCTCCTACGAGCAGTACTTC.

A word on this clone: The junction does not match germline at one end; this may be a read error. This rearrangement joins TRBV30 to TRBJ1-2; D is perhaps TRBD1 (6 bases). The CDR3 has 12 residues. Germline V gene sequence: CDR1 GTSNPN, CDR2 SVGIG (reference sequence). The CDR3 loop is CAWGQTKYGYTF. Here the CDR3 DNA reads TGTGCCTGGGGACAGACTAAATATGGCTACACCTTC.

The sample holds a few counts of this clone. The chain links TRBV18 to TRBJ2-5; TRBD1 aligns across 7 bases. The CDR3 spans 14 residues. The V gene's germline CDR1 is KGHSH and CDR2 LQKENI. The junction had 7 bases not matched to a gene; V was cut back by 0 bases and J by 9 bases. CDR3 amino acids: CASSPPGGRSAQYF. CDR3 DNA sequence: TGTGCCAGCTCACCACCAGGGGGCAGAAGCGCCCAGTACTTC.

The rearrangement uses TRBV6-1 and TRBJ1-2; D is ambiguous. Germline V lookup: CDR1 MNHNS, CDR2 SASEGT. The CDR3 contains 14 residues. V lost 0 bases to trimming and J lost 8 bases, with 13 bases between them. Written as DNA, the CDR3 is TGTGCCAGCAGTGAAGCACGGGGAATCGGCGGCTACACCTTC. It encodes CASSEARGIGGYTF.

The chain has TRBV19 and TRBJ1-4, with D possibly being TRBD1 (5 bases). In germline, CDR1 is LNHDA, CDR2 SQIVND (reference sequence). V dropped 3 bases and J dropped 6 bases, with 14 bases sitting between them. The CDR3 runs to 15 residues. This CDR3 is CASSISKSGDEKLFF. Written as DNA, the CDR3 is TGTGCCAGTAGTATTTCAAAATCGGGGGATGAAAAACTGTTTTTT.

V usage is TRBV2 and J usage is TRBJ2-7; tentative D call: TRBD2 (5 bases). V was trimmed by 3 bases and J by 2 bases, leaving 14 bases between them. Germline V gene data show CDR1 as SNHLY and CDR2 as FYNNEI. The CDR3 is 15 amino acids. The CDR3 protein is CASSDGTGYPYEQYF. CDR3 in DNA: TGTGCCAGCAGTGACGGAACGGGATATCCCTACGAGCAGTACTTC.

The chain employs TRBV12-2 and TRBJ2-4; TRBD2 reflects the table's D call only, with no check against the DNA. TRBV12-2 is deemed a pseudogene. The CDR3 is 15 residues long. The CDR3 is CASRLPTRAKNIQYF. The DNA for the CDR3 is TGTGCAAGTCGCCTACCGACTAGGGCCAAAAACATTCAGTACTTC.

This rearrangement joins TRBV13 to TRBJ2-1, with a tentative D call TRBD2 (6 bases). CDR1 and CDR2 from the germline V gene are PRHDT and FYEKMQ (reference sequence). Trimming cost V 5 bases and J 7 bases, with 33 bases left between them. The CDR3 covers 20 residues. The CDR3 DNA reads TGTGCCAGCAGCGCCCAACTGGGACTCAAGCCTCCGAACACTTATAATGAGCAGTTCTTC. This gives the protein CASSAQLGLKPPNTYNEQFF.

This clone was seen only a few times. The V gene is TRBV5-5, the J gene TRBJ2-7; TRBD1 is a possible D gene (6 bases). CDR3 size: 16 residues. Deletions cut 2 bases from V and 2 bases from J, with 17 bases between. Germline V gene sequence: CDR1 SGHKS, CDR2 YYEKEE (reference sequence). In nucleotides, the CDR3 is TGTGCCAGCAGCTTCACCGGACAGCCCCCTACCTACGAGCAGTACTTC. Translating it yields CASSFTGQPPTYEQYF.

This clone was observed a handful of times. The chain employs TRBV11-2 and TRBJ2-7; TRBD2 might be the D (7 bases). Germline assignment: CDR1 SGHAT and CDR2 FQNNGV. The CDR3 runs to 17 residues. V dropped 3 bases and J dropped 2 bases, with 20 bases sitting between them. CDR3 sequence (DNA): TGTGCCAGCAGCTTCCGAAGGGGGGGTTTACCCCCCTACGAGCAGTACTTC. Translated, it gives CASSFRRGGLPPYEQYF.

This clone was picked up a small number of times. CDR3 protein: CSVEQGQYGYTF. The CDR3 nucleotides read TGCAGCGTTGAACAGGGTCAATATGGCTACACCTTC. This chain connects TRBV29-1 to TRBJ1-2; perhaps TRBD1 as D (5 bases). Germline V gives CDR1 SQVTM, CDR2 ANQGSEA. Trimming left V 2 bases short and J 5 bases short, with 9 bases between. This CDR3 spans 12 amino acids. Full variable domain (rest looked up from reference TRBV29-1 and TRBJ1-2): SAVISQKPSRDICQRGTSLTIQCQVDSQVTMMFWYRQQPGQSLTLIATANQGSEATYESGFVIDKFPISRPNLTFSTLTVSNMSPEDSSIYLCSVEQGQYGYTFGSGTRLTVV.

This clone has more than one count but fewer than ten. This chain joins TRBV5-1 and TRBJ2-1, with 7 bases matching TRBD2. With V trimmed by 0 bases and J by 4 bases, 13 bases remained unmatched. From germline, CDR1 is SGHRS and CDR2 YFSETQ. The CDR3 loop spans 18 amino acids. CDR3 loop: CASSLEGLTSRAYNEQFF. The CDR3 DNA sequence: TGCGCCAGCAGCTTGGAGGGCCTGACTAGCCGGGCTTACAATGAGCAGTTCTTC.

The table lists this clone with a few counts. The chain recombines TRBV6-6 with TRBJ1-4; D call uncertain. V was shortened by 6 bases and J by 14 bases, with 16 bases between the two germline ends. Germline CDR1 is MNHNY and CDR2 is SVGAGI (reference sequence). The CDR3 spans 12 residues. The CDR3 bases are TGTGCCAGCAGCCCCTTTCAAGTCGCGCTGTTTTTT. This codes for CASSPFQVALFF.

This chain joins TRBV5-1 and TRBJ1-5, with D unresolved. In germline, CDR1 is SGHRS, CDR2 YFSETQ. The CDR3 spans 17 residues. V lost 2 bases to trimming and J lost 3 bases, with 18 bases between them. CDR3 protein: CASSFDLRRLPNQPQHF. In DNA form, the CDR3 reads TGCGCCAGCAGCTTCGACCTTAGGAGGCTGCCCAATCAGCCCCAGCATTTT.

The V gene is TRBV9, the J gene TRBJ1-2; TRBD1 aligns across 7 bases. The length of the CDR3 is 17 residues. Germline lookup yields CDR1 SGDLS and CDR2 YYNGEE. J was trimmed by 4 bases and V by 4 bases; bases with no gene match: 16. Here the CDR3 DNA reads TGTGCCAGCAGCCCCTATTTTCGACAGGGTATTATCTATGGCTACACCTTC. The encoded protein is CASSPYFRQGIIYGYTF.

This chain links TRBV7-8 with TRBJ2-7; 7 bases are a match to TRBD2. This CDR3 has 14 residues. V was clipped by 6 bases and J by 1 base; unmatched bases: 6. CDR1 SGHVS and CDR2 FQNEAQ come from the germline V gene. In DNA, the CDR3 is TGTGCCAGCAGACGGGGGGACTCGTCCTACGAGCAGTACTTC. Amino acid sequence: CASRRGDSSYEQYF.